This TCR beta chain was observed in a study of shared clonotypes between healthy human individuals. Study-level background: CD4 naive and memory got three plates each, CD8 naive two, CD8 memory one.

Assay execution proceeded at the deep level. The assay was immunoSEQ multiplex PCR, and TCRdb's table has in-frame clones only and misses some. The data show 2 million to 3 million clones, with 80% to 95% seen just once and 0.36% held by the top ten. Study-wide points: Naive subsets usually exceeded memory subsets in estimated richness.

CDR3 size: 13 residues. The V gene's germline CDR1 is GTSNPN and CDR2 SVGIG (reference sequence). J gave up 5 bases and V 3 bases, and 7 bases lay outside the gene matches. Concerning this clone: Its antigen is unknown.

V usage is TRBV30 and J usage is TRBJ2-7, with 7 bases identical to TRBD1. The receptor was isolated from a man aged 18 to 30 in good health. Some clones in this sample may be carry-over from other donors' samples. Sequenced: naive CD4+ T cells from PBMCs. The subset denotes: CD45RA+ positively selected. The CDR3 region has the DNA TGTGCCTGGAGGCAGACAGGGTCCCACGAGCAGTACTTC. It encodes CAWRQTGSHEQYF.